This T cell receptor beta chain was profiled in a study of shared clonotypes between healthy human individuals. TCRdb keeps only in-frame clones here, not all; method: immunoSEQ multiplex PCR. The sample includes 450,000 to 500,000 clones, around 73% of them seen just once. Points from the study as a whole: Collection of samples was limited to blood; tissue repertoires likely differ.

As for this clone: Its antigen remains unknown.

V lost 0 bases and J lost 2, with 8 bases in between. This CDR3 has 15 amino acids. The germline V gene encodes CDR1 LNHNV and CDR2 YYDKDF (reference sequence). The sample consisted of PBMCs. The chain links TRBV15 to TRBJ2-1; D is possibly TRBD2 (5 bases). The receptor was derived from a woman aged 40-49 years in good health. Some clones in this sample may be carry-over from other donors' samples. The DNA for the CDR3 is TGTGCCACCAGCAGAGAAGTGGGAGCCTACAATGAGCAGTTCTTC. Its protein is CATSREVGAYNEQFF.